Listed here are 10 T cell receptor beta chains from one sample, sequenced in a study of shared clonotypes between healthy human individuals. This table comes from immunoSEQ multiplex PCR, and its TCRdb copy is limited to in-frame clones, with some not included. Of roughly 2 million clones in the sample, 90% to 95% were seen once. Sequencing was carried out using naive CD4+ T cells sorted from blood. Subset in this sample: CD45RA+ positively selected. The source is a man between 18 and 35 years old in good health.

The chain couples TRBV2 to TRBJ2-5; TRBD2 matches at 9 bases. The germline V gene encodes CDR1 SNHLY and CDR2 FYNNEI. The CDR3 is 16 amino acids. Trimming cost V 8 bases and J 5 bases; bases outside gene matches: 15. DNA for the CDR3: TGTGCCAGCTTGAGGTGGATAGCGGGAGAGGGGGAGACCCAGTACTTC. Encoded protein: CASLRWIAGEGETQYF. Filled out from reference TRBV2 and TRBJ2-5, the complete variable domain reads EPEVTQTPSHQVTQMGQEVILRCVPISNHLYFYWYRQILGQKVEFLVSFYNNEISEKSEIFDDQFSVERPDGSNFTLKIRSTKLEDSAMYFCASLRWIAGEGETQYFGPGTRLLVL.

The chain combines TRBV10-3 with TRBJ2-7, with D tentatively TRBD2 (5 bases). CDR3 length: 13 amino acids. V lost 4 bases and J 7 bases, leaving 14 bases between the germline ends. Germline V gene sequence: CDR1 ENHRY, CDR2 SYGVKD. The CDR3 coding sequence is TGTGCCATCAGTGCGGCGGGCCCCGGGGAGCAGTACTTC. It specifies CAISAAGPGEQYF.

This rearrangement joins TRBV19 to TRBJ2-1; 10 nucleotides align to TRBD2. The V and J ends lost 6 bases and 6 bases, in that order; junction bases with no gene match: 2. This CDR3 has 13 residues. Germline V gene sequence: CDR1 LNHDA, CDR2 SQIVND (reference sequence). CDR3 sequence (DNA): TGTGCCAGTAGGGCTAGCGGGGGCAATGAGCAGTTCTTC. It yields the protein CASRASGGNEQFF.

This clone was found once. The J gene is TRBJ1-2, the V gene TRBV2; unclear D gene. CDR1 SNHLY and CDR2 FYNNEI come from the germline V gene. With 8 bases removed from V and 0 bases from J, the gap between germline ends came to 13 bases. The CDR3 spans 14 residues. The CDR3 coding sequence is TGTGCCAGCCGCTCCGTCGGGGCTAACTATGGCTACACCTTC. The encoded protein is CASRSVGANYGYTF.

CDR3 nucleotide sequence: TGCAGCGTTGCAGGCAAGGAGACCCAGTACTTC. This translates into CSVAGKETQYF. The chain uses TRBV29-1 and TRBJ2-5; D ambiguous. This CDR3 spans 11 amino acids. CDR1 SQVTM and CDR2 ANQGSEA come from the germline V gene. The germline V and J ends were trimmed by 4 bases and 5 bases, with 8 bases remaining between them. Full variable domain (rest looked up from reference TRBV29-1 and TRBJ2-5): SAVISQKPSRDICQRGTSLTIQCQVDSQVTMMFWYRQQPGQSLTLIATANQGSEATYESGFVIDKFPISRPNLTFSTLTVSNMSPEDSSIYLCSVAGKETQYFGPGTRLLVL.

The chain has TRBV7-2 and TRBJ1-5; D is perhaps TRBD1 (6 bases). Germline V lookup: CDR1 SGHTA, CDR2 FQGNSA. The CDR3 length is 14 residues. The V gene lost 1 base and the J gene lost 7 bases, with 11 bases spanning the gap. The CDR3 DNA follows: TGTGCCAGCAGCTTAGTAGGGGGGGAACAGCCCCAGCATTTT. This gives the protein CASSLVGGEQPQHF.

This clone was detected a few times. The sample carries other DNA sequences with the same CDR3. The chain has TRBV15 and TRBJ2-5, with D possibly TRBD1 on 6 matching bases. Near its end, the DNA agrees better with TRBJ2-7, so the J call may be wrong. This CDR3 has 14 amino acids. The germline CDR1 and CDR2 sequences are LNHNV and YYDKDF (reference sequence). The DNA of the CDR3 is TGTGCCACCAGCAGAGACAGGGGATCCTACGAGCAGTACTTC. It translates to CATSRDRGSYEQYF.

The CDR3 sequence is CASSLNSLETQYF. CDR3 coding DNA: TGCGCCAGCAGCTTAAACAGTTTGGAGACCCAGTACTTC. The chain couples TRBV5-1 to TRBJ2-5; unclear D gene. The CDR3 runs 13 residues. With 2 bases removed from V and 5 bases from J, the gap between germline ends came to 10 bases. CDR1 and CDR2 (germline): SGHRS, YFSETQ.

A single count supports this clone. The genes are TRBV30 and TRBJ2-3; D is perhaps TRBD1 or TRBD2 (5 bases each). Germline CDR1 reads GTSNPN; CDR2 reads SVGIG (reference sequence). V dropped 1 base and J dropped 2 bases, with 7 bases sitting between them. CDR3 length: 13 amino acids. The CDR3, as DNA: TGTGCCTGGAGTGCGGGGACCACAGATACGCAGTATTTT. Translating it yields CAWSAGTTDTQYF. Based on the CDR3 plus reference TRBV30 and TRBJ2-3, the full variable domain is SQTIHQWPATLVQPVGSPLSLECTVEGTSNPNLYWYRQAAGRGLQLLFYSVGIGQISSEVPQNLSASRPQDRQFILSSKKLLLSDSGFYLCAWSAGTTDTQYFGPGTRLTVL.

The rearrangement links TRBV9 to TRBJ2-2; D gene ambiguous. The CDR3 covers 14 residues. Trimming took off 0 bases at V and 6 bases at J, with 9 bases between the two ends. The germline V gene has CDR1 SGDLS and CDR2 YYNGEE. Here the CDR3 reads CASSVVPWSGELFF. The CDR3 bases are TGTGCCAGCAGCGTAGTACCGTGGTCCGGGGAGCTGTTTTTT.